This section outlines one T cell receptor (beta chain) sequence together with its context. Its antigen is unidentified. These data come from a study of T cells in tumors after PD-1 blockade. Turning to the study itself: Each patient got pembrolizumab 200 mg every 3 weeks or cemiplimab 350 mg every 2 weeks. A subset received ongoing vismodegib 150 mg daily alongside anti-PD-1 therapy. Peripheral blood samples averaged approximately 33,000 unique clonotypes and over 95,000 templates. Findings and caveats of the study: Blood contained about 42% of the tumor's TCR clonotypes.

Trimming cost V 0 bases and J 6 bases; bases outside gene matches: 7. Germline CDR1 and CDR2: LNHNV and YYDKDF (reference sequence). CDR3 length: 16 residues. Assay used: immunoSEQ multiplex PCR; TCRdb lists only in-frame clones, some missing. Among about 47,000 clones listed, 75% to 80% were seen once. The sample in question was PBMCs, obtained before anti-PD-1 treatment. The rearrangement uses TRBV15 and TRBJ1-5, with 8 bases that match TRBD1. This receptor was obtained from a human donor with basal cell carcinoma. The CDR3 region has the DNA TGTGCCACCAGCAGAGATCAGGGGGCCCAGGGTCAGCCCCAGCATTTT. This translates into CATSRDQGAQGQPQHF.